Below are 18 T cell receptor beta chains sequenced from a single sample in a study of CD8+ T cells in alopecia areata. Extraction of RNA preceded its reverse transcription into cDNA, which served as the sequencing template. The data were produced by immunoSEQ multiplex PCR, yet TCRdb's version contains in-frame clones alone and is incomplete. The sample is made up of about 6,100 clones, none counted only once. Time point noted: mouse skin 6 weeks after grafting, around onset of hair loss. Sequenced material: skin, taken at week 6. The receptors originated from a C3H/HeJ mouse with alopecia areata. The strain's MHC type: H2-k.

Relative to its sample, this clone is medium-sized. Mouse names are used for the genes. The sequence runs out 4 residues before the end of the CDR3; the remainder is reconstructed from the germline J gene. This chain links TRBV19 with TRBJ2-1; 14 bases are a match to TRBD2. Germline values: CDR1 FNHDT, CDR2 SITEND (reference sequence). V shed 5 bases, J shed 2 bases, and the junction held 9 bases outside the gene matches. CDR3 length: 18 residues. Partial CDR3 DNA: TGTGCCAGCAGCCCCCCCGGGACTGGGGGGGCAGACTATGCT. Translating gives CASSPPGTGGADYA. Given in full, the CDR3 is CASSPPGTGGADYAEQFF.

This clone was observed at least ten times. Gene names are the mouse ones. The read halts 4 residues ahead of the CDR3 end, with the missing end drawn from the germline J gene. The genes are TRBV1 and TRBJ2-1; 11 positions agree with TRBD1. Trimming removed 4 bases from V and 0 bases from J; junction bases left unmatched: 2. The CDR3 has 16 amino acids. Germline V CDR1 and CDR2: NSQYPW, LRSPGD (reference sequence). The CDR3 reads CTCSEGTGGNYAEQFF. Partial CDR3 DNA: TGCACCTGCAGTGAAGGGACAGGGGGTAACTATGCT. Based on the CDR3 plus reference TRBV1 and TRBJ2-1, the full variable domain is VTLLEQNPRWRLVPRGQAVNLRCILKNSQYPWMSWYQQDLQKQLQWLFTLRSPGDKEVKSLPGADYLATRVTDTELRLQVANMSQGRTLYCTCSEGTGGNYAEQFFGPGTRLTVL.

This clone is labeled medium-sized. Mouse germline and gene names are used. Read data end 4 residues before the CDR3 end; the end is taken from the germline J gene. V and J are TRBV17 and TRBJ2-1, with 12 bases identical to TRBD2. Germline V gene sequence: CDR1 MNHDT, CDR2 YYDKIL. There are 17 residues in the CDR3. V lost 3 bases to trimming and J lost 2 bases; unmatched junction nucleotides: 5. The CDR3 spells CASSRGLGGRYYAEQFF. The part of the CDR3 DNA that was read is TGTGCTAGCAGTAGGGGACTGGGGGGCCGGTACTATGCT. The full variable domain, rest sourced from reference TRBV17 and TRBJ2-1, is DTTVKQNPRYKLARVGKPVNLICSQTMNHDTMYWYQKKPNQAPKLLLFYYDKILNREADTFEKFQSSRPNNSFCSLYIGSAGLEYSAMYLCASSRGLGGRYYAEQFFGPGTRLTVL.

Note on this clone: Gene names follow the mouse nomenclature. From the germline J gene comes the end of the CDR3, since the read stops 4 residues before it. The V gene is TRBV13-1, the J gene TRBJ1-2; tentative D call: TRBD1 (5 bases). Germline V gene data show CDR1 as NSHNY and CDR2 as SYGAGN. The CDR3 is 14 amino acids. V dropped 0 bases and J dropped 1 base, with 7 bases sitting between them. The CDR3 reads CASSDAGGNSDYTF. The CDR3 bases that were read are TGTGCCAGCAGTGATGCGGGGGGAAACTCC.

A few counts support this clone. The germline and genes are mouse ones. The read ends 4 residues before the CDR3 terminus; that terminus is restored from the germline J gene. The chain uses TRBV13-2 and TRBJ1-2, with 9 bases lining up with TRBD1. From germline, CDR1 is NNHNN and CDR2 SYGAGS (reference sequence). Trimming cost V 0 bases and J 3 bases; bases outside gene matches: 0. This CDR3 contains 14 residues. CDR3 sequence reads: CASGDGTGDSDYTF. The sequenced part of the CDR3 DNA is TGTGCCAGCGGTGATGGGACAGGGGACTCC.

As to this clone: Gene names are mouse gene names. The sequenced part of the CDR3 DNA is TGTGCCAGCGGTGGACAGGGGTGGAATTCGCCC. It is translated as CASGGQGWNSP. The entire CDR3 is CASGGQGWNSPLYF. This rearrangement joins TRBV13-2 to TRBJ1-6; 8 nucleotides agree with TRBD1. The sequence runs out 3 residues before the end of the CDR3; the remainder is reconstructed from the germline J gene. TRBJ1-6 has ORF status, its function being uncertain. The CDR3 length is 14 residues. Trimming removed 3 bases from V and 7 bases from J; junction bases left unmatched: 3. Germline CDR1 and CDR2: NNHNN and SYGAGS (reference sequence).

In this sample, this clone is medium-sized. Gene and germline names: mouse. CDR3 sequence: CTCSEGTGGSYAEQFF. The DNA read from the CDR3 is TGCACCTGCAGTGAAGGGACAGGGGGCAGCTATGCT. The chain recombines TRBV1 with TRBJ2-1; TRBD1 matches 12 bases. Coverage ceases 4 residues before the CDR3 finishes, and the germline J gene fills in the end. The CDR3 has 16 amino acids. CDR1 and CDR2 (germline): NSQYPW, LRSPGD (reference sequence). Germline trimming cut 4 bases from V and 3 bases from J; bases unmatched to any gene: 4.

There are many counts of this clone. Genes here carry mouse names. The read finishes 4 residues shy of the CDR3 end, and the germline J gene is used to complete it. The rearrangement joins TRBV3 to TRBJ2-5; 9 nucleotides agree with TRBD1. Trimming at V came to 6 bases and at J to 2 bases, leaving 6 bases not matched to a gene. Germline assignment: CDR1 SNHLY and CDR2 FYNGKV (reference sequence). This CDR3 is built from 15 residues. The CDR3 bases that were read are TGTGCCAGCAGAAAGACAGGGGGGAGCCAAGAC. It encodes CASRKTGGSQD. The full CDR3 sequence reads CASRKTGGSQDTQYF.

This clone has at least ten counts. Genes and germline are mouse. The read terminates 4 residues ahead of where the CDR3 ends, so the germline J gene completes it. The J gene is TRBJ2-1, the V gene TRBV3; 14 bases are shared with TRBD2. The CDR3 loop spans 16 amino acids. Losses at the gene ends were 3 bases for V and 6 bases for J; bases not matched to a gene: 4. Germline assignment: CDR1 SNHLY and CDR2 FYNGKV (reference sequence). The CDR3 protein is CASSLGLGGRPAEQFF. The covered CDR3 bases are TGTGCCAGCAGCTTGGGACTGGGGGGGCGCCCTGCT.

This clone was seen more than once but under ten times. Germline and genes: mouse. The CDR3 end lies 4 residues beyond the end of the read and is filled in from the germline J gene. The V gene is TRBV12-1, the J gene TRBJ1-2; the match to TRBD1 covers 8 bases. Trimming at V came to 0 bases and at J to 3 bases, leaving 5 bases not matched to a gene. The CDR3 runs to 15 residues. Germline assignment: CDR1 SGHSN and CDR2 HYEKVE. CDR3 region: CASSLEQGVDSDYTF. CDR3 DNA, as far as it was read: TGTGCCAGCTCTCTCGAACAGGGGGTGGACTCC.

This clone appeared a few times. Mouse gene names apply. The read ends 4 residues before the CDR3 terminus; that terminus is restored from the germline J gene. The chain employs TRBV19 and TRBJ1-1, with D maybe TRBD1 (5 bases). Germline V gene sequence: CDR1 FNHDT, CDR2 SITEND (reference sequence). The CDR3 totals 13 residues. Deletions cut 5 bases from V and 3 bases from J, with 11 bases between. CDR3 sequence reads: CASSAGWDTEVFF. Partial CDR3 DNA: TGTGCCAGCAGCGCAGGGTGGGACACA.

This clone has only a few counts. The genes and germline here are from mouse. Sequencing ends 4 residues short of the CDR3 end; the germline J gene provides the rest. The rearrangement links TRBV19 to TRBJ2-4; 11 bases align to TRBD2. This CDR3 is built from 14 residues. Germline V gene data show CDR1 as FNHDT and CDR2 as SITEND (reference sequence). CDR3 loop: CASSYWGGANTLYF. Partial CDR3 DNA: TGTGCCAGCAGTTACTGGGGGGGCGCAAAC. Full variable domain (rest looked up from reference TRBV19 and TRBJ2-4): GGIITQTPKFLIGQEGQKLTLKCQQNFNHDTMYWYRQDSGKGLRLIYYSITENDLQKGDLSEGYDASREKKSSFSLTVTSAQKNEMAVFLCASSYWGGANTLYFGAGTRLSVL.

At least ten counts were recorded for this clone. Gene names denote mouse genes. The observed sequence ends 4 residues before the CDR3 terminus, with the missing tail filled in from the germline J gene. The rearrangement uses TRBV1 and TRBJ2-7; a possible D gene is TRBD1 (6 bases). There are 14 residues in the CDR3. V dropped 0 bases and J dropped 2 bases, with 8 bases sitting between them. CDR1 and CDR2 from the germline V gene are NSQYPW and LRSPGD (reference sequence). CDR3 residues: CTCSADQGPYEQYF. Partial CDR3 DNA: TGCACCTGCAGTGCAGATCAGGGGCCCTAT.

This clone has ten or more counts. The gene names given are mouse names. The DNA ends 4 residues before the CDR3 does, and the rest of the CDR3 is filled in from the germline J gene. The chain combines TRBV1 with TRBJ2-3; 9 bases match TRBD2. Germline CDR1 reads NSQYPW; CDR2 reads LRSPGD (reference sequence). The CDR3 length is 14 residues. Unmatched junction bases numbered 0, after V lost 4 bases and J lost 1 base. CDR3 residues: CTCSGTGGAETLYF. CDR3 DNA (partial): TGCACCTGCAGTGGGACTGGGGGTGCAGAA.

This clone was observed many times. Genes and germline are mouse. Read data end 4 residues before the CDR3 end; the end is taken from the germline J gene. This chain connects TRBV1 to TRBJ2-7; TRBD1 aligns across 10 bases. Germline V CDR1 and CDR2: NSQYPW, LRSPGD (reference sequence). The CDR3 covers 14 residues. Incomplete CDR3 DNA: TGCACCTGCAGTGCAGAGGGACAGGGGTAT. It codes for CTCSAEGQGY. The whole CDR3 sequence reads CTCSAEGQGYEQYF. The variable domain in full, with the rest retrieved from reference TRBV1 and TRBJ2-7, is VTLLEQNPRWRLVPRGQAVNLRCILKNSQYPWMSWYQQDLQKQLQWLFTLRSPGDKEVKSLPGADYLATRVTDTELRLQVANMSQGRTLYCTCSAEGQGYEQYFGPGTRLTVL.

The table lists this clone with a few counts. These gene names are mouse names. With the read ending 4 residues before the CDR3 end, the germline J gene is used to fill in that end. V is TRBV19 and J is TRBJ1-2; 7 bases are shared with TRBD1. The CDR3 is made up of 14 amino acids. The ends lost 4 bases at V and 0 bases at J; junction bases unmatched: 3. Germline CDR1 reads FNHDT; CDR2 reads SITEND (reference sequence). This chain's CDR3 is CASSPGTANSDYTF. The CDR3 DNA, read in part, is TGTGCCAGCAGTCCCGGGACAGCAAACTCC.

This clone was seen at least ten times. Gene names follow the mouse nomenclature. The read gets to within 4 residues of the CDR3 end, and the germline J gene fills in the rest. The chain employs TRBV14 and TRBJ2-1, with unresolved D. V was trimmed by 1 base and J by 3 bases, leaving 5 bases between them. The germline gives CDR1 SGHDT, CDR2 FRDEAV. CDR3 length equals 13 residues. CDR3 loop: CASSFDIYAEQFF. The part of the CDR3 DNA that was read is TGTGCCAGCAGTTTCGACATCTATGCT.

This clone was detected a few times. Germline and genes: mouse. The read is 4 residues too short to cover the CDR3 end, so that end is filled in from the germline J gene. The V gene is TRBV13-2, the J gene TRBJ1-2; perhaps TRBD1 as D (6 bases). Germline loops: CDR1 NNHNN, CDR2 SYGAGS (reference sequence). The CDR3 consists of 14 residues. The CDR3 spells CASGDDWGGDDYTF. The part of the CDR3 DNA that was read is TGTGCCAGCGGTGATGACTGGGGGGGCGAC.